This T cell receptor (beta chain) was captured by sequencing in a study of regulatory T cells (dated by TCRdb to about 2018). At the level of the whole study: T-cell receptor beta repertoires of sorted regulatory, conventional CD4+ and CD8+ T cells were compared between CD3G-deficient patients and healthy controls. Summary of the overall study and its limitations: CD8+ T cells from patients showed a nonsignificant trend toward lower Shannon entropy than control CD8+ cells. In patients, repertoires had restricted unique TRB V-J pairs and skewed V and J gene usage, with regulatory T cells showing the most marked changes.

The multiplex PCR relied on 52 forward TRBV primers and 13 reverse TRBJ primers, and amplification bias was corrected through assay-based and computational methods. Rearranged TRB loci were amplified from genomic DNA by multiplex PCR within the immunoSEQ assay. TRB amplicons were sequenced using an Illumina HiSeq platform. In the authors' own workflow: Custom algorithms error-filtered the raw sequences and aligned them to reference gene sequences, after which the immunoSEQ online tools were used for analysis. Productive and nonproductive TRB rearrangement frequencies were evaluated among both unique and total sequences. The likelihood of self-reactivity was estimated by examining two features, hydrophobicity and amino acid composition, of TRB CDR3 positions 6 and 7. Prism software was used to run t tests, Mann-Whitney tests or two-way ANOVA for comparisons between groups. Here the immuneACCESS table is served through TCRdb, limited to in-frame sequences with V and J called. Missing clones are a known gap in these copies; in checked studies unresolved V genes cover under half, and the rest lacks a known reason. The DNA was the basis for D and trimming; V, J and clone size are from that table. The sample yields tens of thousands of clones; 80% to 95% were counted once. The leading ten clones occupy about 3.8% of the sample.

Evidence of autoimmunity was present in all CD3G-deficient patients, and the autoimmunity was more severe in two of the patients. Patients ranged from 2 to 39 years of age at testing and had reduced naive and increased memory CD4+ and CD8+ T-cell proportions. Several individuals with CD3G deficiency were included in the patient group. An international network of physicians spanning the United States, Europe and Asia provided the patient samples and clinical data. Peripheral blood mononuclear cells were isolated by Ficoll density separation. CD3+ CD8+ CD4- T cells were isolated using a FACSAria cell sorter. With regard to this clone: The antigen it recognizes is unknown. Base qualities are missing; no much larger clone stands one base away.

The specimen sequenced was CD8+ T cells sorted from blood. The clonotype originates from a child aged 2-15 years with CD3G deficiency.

The sequenced DNA: TGTGCCAGCAGCTCGTCAATGGACGTCACAGATACGCAGTATTTT. Its protein product is CASSSSMDVTDTQYF. This chain joins TRBV7-9 to TRBJ2-3; a confident D gene designation cannot be given. CDR1 and CDR2 are drawn from the germline V gene (reference sequence): SEHNR, FQNEAQ. V is cut by 4 bases and J by 2 bases, and the space between the germline ends is 13 bases. Measured from the cysteine to the phenylalanine, the CDR3 is 15 residues long. Only CDR3 DNA remains: 45 bases, in frame from the first base.